Following are 25 T cell receptor beta chains from one sample sequenced in a study of T cell clones after liver transplantation. Data came from immunoSEQ multiplex PCR; TCRdb stores just in-frame clones and leaves some out. Among about 71,000 clones, over 70% were seen once, and the ten largest hold approximately 0.8%. Source: CD4+ T cells from blood, taken 12 months after liver transplant. These receptors were obtained from a human patient who received a liver transplant. Some of these T cells may belong to the graft donor.

This chain joins TRBV28 and TRBJ2-1; D uncertain. V lost 4 bases and J lost 10, with 11 bases in between. Germline loops: CDR1 MDHEN, CDR2 SYDVKM. CDR3 length: 12 residues. The CDR3: CASSYLDHEQFF. The DNA of the CDR3 is TGTGCCAGCAGTTACCTGGATCACGAGCAGTTCTTC.

The chain carries TRBV6-6 and TRBJ2-5, with unresolved D. The germline V and J ends were trimmed by 10 bases and 5 bases, with 14 bases remaining between them. Germline CDR1 reads MNHNY; CDR2 reads SVGAGI (reference sequence). The CDR3 loop spans 12 amino acids. The CDR3 nucleotides read TGTGCCACAGCCCCGGGTACCGAGACCCAGTACTTC. Protein product: CATAPGTETQYF.

The V call is TRBV6-1, the J call TRBJ1-2; a weak D match, TRBD1 (5 bases). CDR3 length: 13 amino acids. The ends were cut back, 11 bases at V and 4 bases at J, with 17 bases in the middle. Looked up from germline, CDR1 is MNHNS and CDR2 is SASEGT. This chain's CDR3 is CASRPAGLYGYTF. The CDR3, as DNA: TGTGCCTCCCGCCCGGCGGGACTCTATGGCTACACCTTC.

This chain joins TRBV6-1 and TRBJ2-2, with TRBD2 identical over 11 bases. This CDR3 has 15 amino acids. Germline CDR1 MNHNS, CDR2 SASEGT. The trim removed 2 bases at V and 8 bases at J, leaving 4 bases unmatched. In DNA, the CDR3 is TGTGCCAGCAGTGAACGTGTAGCGGGAGGGGGGGAGCTGTTTTTT. Its protein product is CASSERVAGGGELFF.

The chain employs TRBV6-5 and TRBJ2-2; D is unresolved. The CDR3 has 12 amino acids. V was trimmed by 5 bases and J by 8 bases, leaving 9 bases between them. CDR1 is MNHEY and CDR2 is SVGAGI in the germline V gene. The CDR3 bases are TGTGCCAGCAGTGAGGCCTGGGGGGAGCTGTTTTTT. The encoded protein is CASSEAWGELFF.

The chain links TRBV25-1 to TRBJ1-3; D not certain. Germline CDR1 and CDR2: MGHDK and SYGVNS. The CDR3 extends over 15 amino acids. Trimming stripped 1 base from V and 0 bases from J, with 7 bases between. The CDR3 DNA follows: TGTGCCAGCAGTGAATCAGGCGGCTCTGGAAACACCATATATTTT. Translated, it gives CASSESGGSGNTIYF.

This sequence joins TRBV14 and TRBJ2-1; D ambiguous. This CDR3 contains 15 residues. With 2 bases removed from V and 7 bases from J, the gap between germline ends came to 15 bases. Germline loops: CDR1 SGHDN, CDR2 FVKESK. DNA for the CDR3: TGTGCCAGCAGCCAATACGTCGGATTTGCAAATGAGCAGTTCTTC. This encodes CASSQYVGFANEQFF. The whole variable domain, filled in from reference TRBV14 and TRBJ2-1, reads EAGVTQFPSHSVIEKGQTVTLRCDPISGHDNLYWYRRVMGKEIKFLLHFVKESKQDESGMPNNRFLAERTGGTYSTLKVQPAELEDSGVYFCASSQYVGFANEQFFGPGTRLTVL.

There are a few counts of this clone. V usage is TRBV10-3 and J usage is TRBJ2-1; no clear D. The ends were cut back, 3 bases at V and 0 bases at J, with 18 bases in the middle. The CDR3 sequence is 18 residues long. CDR1 and CDR2 from the germline V gene are ENHRY and SYGVKD. CDR3 DNA sequence: TGTGCCATCAGTGATACTACCTTAAAACAAAGCTCCTACAATGAGCAGTTCTTC. It is translated as CAISDTTLKQSSYNEQFF.

The chain has TRBV28 and TRBJ2-7; TRBD1 aligns across 12 bases. J was trimmed by 6 bases and V by 5 bases; bases with no gene match: 5. CDR1 is MDHEN and CDR2 is SYDVKM in the germline V gene. The CDR3 is 14 amino acids. This CDR3 reads CASSPGQGAGEQYF. The DNA of the CDR3 is TGTGCCAGCAGTCCGGGACAGGGGGCGGGCGAGCAGTACTTC.

The chain links TRBV19 to TRBJ1-2; D is ambiguous. Trimming left V 6 bases short and J 4 bases short, with 3 bases between. Per germline, CDR1 LNHDA and CDR2 SQIVND (reference sequence). This CDR3 is 10 amino acids long. CDR3 residues: CASRGYGYTF. As DNA, the CDR3 is TGTGCCAGTAGGGGCTATGGCTACACCTTC.

The chain recombines TRBV9 with TRBJ2-5, with D perhaps matching TRBD2 (5 bases). Germline CDR1 reads SGDLS; CDR2 reads YYNGEE. The V and J ends lost 4 bases and 1 base respectively, with 11 bases between them. The CDR3 has 14 residues. CDR3 residues: CASSKAAPQETQYF. The CDR3 DNA is TGTGCCAGCAGCAAAGCGGCCCCCCAAGAGACCCAGTACTTC.

This clone was observed a single time. The chain joins TRBV14 to TRBJ1-4; tentatively, D is TRBD1 (5 bases). Germline V CDR1 and CDR2: SGHDN, FVKESK. The CDR3 sequence is 18 residues long. Trimming shortened V by 3 bases and J by 0 bases, and 17 bases separated the two germline ends. The CDR3 coding sequence is TGTGCCAGCAGCCACACCGGGACGGCTCTTGCAACTAATGAAAAACTGTTTTTT. Translating it yields CASSHTGTALATNEKLFF.

The chain is built from TRBV2 and TRBJ1-3; D call uncertain. The CDR3 extends over 14 amino acids. V lost 4 bases, J lost 2 bases, and 9 bases lay in between. The germline V gene encodes CDR1 SNHLY and CDR2 FYNNEI. CDR3 nucleotides: TGTGCCAGCAGTGTTACCGGGACTGGAAACACCATATATTTT. Protein product: CASSVTGTGNTIYF.

The table lists this clone with a few counts. This chain uses TRBV2 with TRBJ1-1; D remains ambiguous. V lost 6 bases and J 7 bases, leaving 6 bases between the germline ends. Germline V gives CDR1 SNHLY, CDR2 FYNNEI. This CDR3 spans 10 amino acids. The CDR3 spells CASRDVEAFF. CDR3 DNA: TGTGCCAGCAGGGACGTTGAAGCTTTCTTT.

The chain combines TRBV5-1 with TRBJ2-2, with 7 bases fitting TRBD2. The CDR3 has 16 residues. Germline CDR1 and CDR2: SGHRS and YFSETQ. V lost 0 bases to trimming and J lost 7 bases; unmatched junction nucleotides: 9. CDR3 sequence (DNA): TGCGCCAGCAGCTTGGACGGGGGAGGGCCGTTCGGGGAGCTGTTTTTT. Protein product: CASSLDGGGPFGELFF.

V usage is TRBV9 and J usage is TRBJ1-1, with D hard to call. Looked up from germline, CDR1 is SGDLS and CDR2 is YYNGEE. Trimming removed 1 base from V and 5 bases from J, with 18 bases in between. The CDR3 extends over 16 amino acids. The CDR3 spells CASSVSGSSPGTEAFF. The CDR3 DNA follows: TGTGCCAGCAGCGTAAGCGGATCGTCGCCTGGAACTGAAGCTTTCTTT.

This clone was detected only a few times. The DNA for the CDR3 is TGTGCCAGCAGGACCAACGCGCTATATGGCTACACCTTC. Its translation is CASRTNALYGYTF. The J gene is TRBJ1-2, the V gene TRBV27; D unclear. From germline, CDR1 is MNHEY and CDR2 SMNVEV (reference sequence). The CDR3 sequence is 13 residues long. The V end was cut by 6 bases, the J end by 5 bases, with 13 bases between.

This chain uses TRBV5-1 with TRBJ2-3; possibly TRBD2 for D (6 bases). This CDR3 is 13 amino acids long. CDR1 is SGHRS, CDR2 YFSETQ, per germline. The V end lost 3 bases, the J end lost 4 bases, and 9 bases lay between the germline ends. The CDR3 is CASSSRLADTQYF. The CDR3 DNA sequence: TGCGCCAGCAGCTCGAGACTAGCAGATACGCAGTATTTT. Combining the CDR3 with reference TRBV5-1 and TRBJ2-3 gives the whole variable domain KAGVTQTPRYLIKTRGQQVTLSCSPISGHRSVSWYQQTPGQGLQFLFEYFSETQRNKGNFPGRFSGRQFSNSRSEMNVSTLELGDSALYLCASSSRLADTQYFGPGTRLTVL.

The rearrangement joins TRBV4-1 to TRBJ1-1; no clear D gene. The germline V and J ends were trimmed by 3 bases and 4 bases, with 15 bases remaining between them. Looked up from germline, CDR1 is MGHRA and CDR2 is YSYEKL. The CDR3 is 15 amino acids. The CDR3 here is CASSHAGGFSTEAFF. CDR3 DNA sequence: TGCGCCAGCAGCCATGCTGGCGGGTTTAGCACTGAAGCTTTCTTT.

This chain links TRBV18 with TRBJ1-5; 8 bases are shared with TRBD1. From germline, CDR1 is KGHSH and CDR2 LQKENI. J gave up 1 base and V 0 bases, and 2 bases lay outside the gene matches. The CDR3 runs to 16 residues. This chain's CDR3 is CASSPPGTGSNQPQHF. The CDR3, as DNA: TGTGCCAGCTCACCACCCGGGACAGGAAGCAATCAGCCCCAGCATTTT.

V gene TRBV29-1 combines with J gene TRBJ2-5; D is possibly TRBD1 or TRBD2 (5 bases each). From germline, CDR1 is SQVTM and CDR2 ANQGSEA. V lost 3 bases to trimming and J lost 5 bases, with 10 bases between them. CDR3 length: 12 amino acids. CDR3 sequence reads: CSVDSRDETQYF. The CDR3 nucleotides read TGCAGCGTTGATTCCAGGGACGAGACCCAGTACTTC.

This clone is a singleton in its sample. The chain uses TRBV4-1 and TRBJ2-1; TRBD2 aligns across 10 bases. The CDR3 has 15 residues. CDR1 and CDR2 (germline): MGHRA, YSYEKL. V shed 4 bases, J shed 9 bases, and the junction held 9 bases outside the gene matches. DNA of the CDR3: TGCGCCAGCAGCCCAGCGGGAGGGGGGACGGGTGAGCAGTTCTTC. Its protein product is CASSPAGGGTGEQFF.

This sequence joins TRBV6-1 and TRBJ2-7; 10 positions agree with TRBD2. Trimming at V came to 4 bases and at J to 0 bases, leaving 9 bases not matched to a gene. CDR1 and CDR2 (germline): MNHNS, SASEGT. This CDR3 is built from 17 residues. The CDR3 sequence is CASSGQFSGRDSYEQYF. The CDR3 DNA is TGTGCCAGCAGTGGCCAATTCAGCGGGAGGGACTCCTACGAGCAGTACTTC.

The chain is built from TRBV27 and TRBJ1-2; 10 bases fit TRBD1. With 8 bases clipped from V and 5 bases from J, the junction kept 17 bases outside the gene matches. CDR3 size: 17 residues. Per germline, CDR1 MNHEY and CDR2 SMNVEV (reference sequence). As DNA, the CDR3 is TGTGCCAGCCCCGGGAGACAGGGGGCGCGAGGAATGTATGGCTACACCTTC. Encoded protein: CASPGRQGARGMYGYTF.

The chain joins TRBV2 to TRBJ2-7; weak D call: TRBD2 (8 bases). The CDR3 runs 18 residues. The V and J ends lost 6 bases and 3 bases respectively, with 27 bases between them. Germline CDR1 SNHLY, CDR2 FYNNEI. The CDR3 bases are TGTGCCAGCAGCGCCCCGGGACAGTGGGGACTAGATGGCTACGAGCAGTACTTC. It yields the protein CASSAPGQWGLDGYEQYF. Complete variable domain (other parts from reference TRBV2 and TRBJ2-7): EPEVTQTPSHQVTQMGQEVILRCVPISNHLYFYWYRQILGQKVEFLVSFYNNEISEKSEIFDDQFSVERPDGSNFTLKIRSTKLEDSAMYFCASSAPGQWGLDGYEQYFGPGTRLTVT.